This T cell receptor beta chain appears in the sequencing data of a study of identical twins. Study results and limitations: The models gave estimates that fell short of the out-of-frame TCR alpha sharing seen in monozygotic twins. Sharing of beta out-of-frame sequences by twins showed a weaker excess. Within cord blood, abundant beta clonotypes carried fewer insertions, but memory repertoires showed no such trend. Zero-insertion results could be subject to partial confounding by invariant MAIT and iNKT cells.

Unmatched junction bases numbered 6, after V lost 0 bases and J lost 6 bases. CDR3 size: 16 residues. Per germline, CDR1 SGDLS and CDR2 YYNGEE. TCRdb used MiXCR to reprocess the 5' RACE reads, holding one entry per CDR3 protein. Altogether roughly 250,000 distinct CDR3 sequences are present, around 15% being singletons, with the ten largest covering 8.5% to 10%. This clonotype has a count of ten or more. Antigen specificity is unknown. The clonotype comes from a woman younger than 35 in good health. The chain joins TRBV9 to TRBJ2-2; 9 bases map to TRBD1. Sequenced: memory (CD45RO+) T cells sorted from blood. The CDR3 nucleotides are TGTGCCAGCAGCGTAGTGGGGACAGGGTACGCCGGGGAGCTGTTTTTT. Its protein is CASSVVGTGYAGELFF. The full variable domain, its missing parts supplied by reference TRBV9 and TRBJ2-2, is DSGVTQTPKHLITATGQRVTLRCSPRSGDLSVYWYQQSLDQGLQFLIQYYNGEERAKGNILERFSAQQFPDLHSELNLSSLELGDSALYFCASSVVGTGYAGELFFGEGSRLTVL.